This TCR beta chain originates from a study of T cell repertoires in MIS-A myocarditis. Only in-frame clones appear in the TCRdb table, and some are missing; sequencing was by immunoSEQ multiplex PCR. The repertoire holds more than 6,000 clones, with around 84% as singletons. The sequenced sample consisted of right inferior lung lobe tissue obtained at autopsy. This receptor was taken from a man aged 18 to 30 with fulminant myocarditis from multisystem inflammatory syndrome in adults (MIS-A) after COVID-19.

CDR3 amino acids: CASSFGRNTEAFF. The CDR3 bases are TGTGCCAGCAGTTTCGGCAGGAACACTGAAGCTTTCTTT. The chain couples TRBV12-3 or TRBV12-4 to TRBJ1-1; D unresolved. Deletions cut 3 bases from V and 1 base from J, with 6 bases between. There are 13 residues in the CDR3.